The sequence of this T cell receptor (beta chain) was determined in a study of CD8+CD57+ T cells in acquired aplastic anemia. General observations from the study: Sharing between patients and controls was observed for 25 to 30 CD8+ CDR3 sequences.

The use of genomic DNA as template underpinned the TCR beta VDJ and CDR3 profiling. Using its own MiXCR run on the reads, TCRdb lists one record per CDR3 protein. The sample comprises fewer than 150,000 distinct CDR3 sequences, around 50% of which are singletons, and around 2.5% rests with the top ten. Trimming removed 0 bases at V and 7 bases at J, with 12 bases between. This CDR3 is built from 14 residues. Germline loops: CDR1 LGHDT, CDR2 YNNKEL (reference sequence). In this sample, this clonotype turned up many times. Its antigen is undetermined. The source material was sorted CD4+, CD8+, or CD8+CD57+ T cells (not recorded which) from PBMCs. The TCR originated in a human donor in good health, serving as a control. The genes are TRBV3-1 and TRBJ1-2, with D possibly matching TRBD1 (5 bases). The CDR3 is CASSQDRVRAGYTF. The CDR3 DNA is TGTGCCAGCAGCCAAGATCGGGTCAGGGCTGGCTACACCTTC.